A selection of T cell receptor beta chains follows, all from one sample in a study of blood T cell repertoires in COVID-19. Generated by immunoSEQ multiplex PCR, the TCRdb table keeps only in-frame clones and is missing some. The repertoire includes about 270,000 clones, more than 75% of them detected once, and 2% to 2.5% sits in the top ten. The specimen was PBMCs or T cells enriched from blood (not recorded which). The receptors here all came from an older woman in a cohort exposed to, infected with or recovered from COVID-19 (not recorded which). CDR3s include the opening cysteine and the closing phenylalanine or tryptophan. A D gene is named only where the DNA matches it firmly. Clone size appears in some rows only: once, few, many, or a class for an expanded clone.

d_call,clone_size,v_call,j_call,cdr3_aa,cdr3_nt
-,-,TRBV28,TRBJ2-2,CASSGGNRPNTGELFF,TGTGCCAGCAGTGGGGGGAACAGGCCGAACACCGGGGAGCTGTTTTTT
TRBD2,-,TRBV7-9,TRBJ2-7,CASNLGTSLREQYF,TGTGCCAGCAACCTTGGGACTAGCTTGCGCGAGCAGTACTTC
-,-,TRBV5-1,TRBJ2-7,CASSLTDLSYEQYF,TGCGCCAGCAGCTTGACAGACCTCTCCTACGAGCAGTACTTC
TRBD2,few,TRBV5-4,TRBJ2-7,CASSLMSGRAYEQYF,TGTGCCAGCAGCTTGATGAGCGGGAGGGCCTACGAGCAGTACTTC
-,-,TRBV9,TRBJ2-3,CASIPSTDTQYF,TGTGCCAGCATCCCGTCCACAGATACGCAGTATTTT
-,-,TRBV28,TRBJ1-1,CASSLAEAEAFF,TGTGCCAGCAGTCTCGCTGAGGCTGAAGCTTTCTTT
-,-,TRBV7-9,TRBJ2-3,CASSLALNTDTQYF,TGTGCCAGCAGCTTAGCACTAAACACAGATACGCAGTATTTT
TRBD1,once,TRBV7-8,TRBJ2-7,CASSYRTGAYEQYF,TGTGCCAGCAGCTACAGGACAGGGGCTTACGAGCAGTACTTC
TRBD2,-,TRBV18,TRBJ2-4,CASSLWTSGNIQYF,TGTGCCAGCTCACTTTGGACTAGTGGTAACATTCAGTACTTC
-,-,TRBV19,TRBJ1-1,CASSIEGRGNTEAFF,TGTGCCAGTAGTATAGAGGGCCGGGGGAACACTGAAGCTTTCTTT
-,-,TRBV19,TRBJ1-5,CASSIRTGYQPQHF,TGTGCCAGTAGTATAAGAACAGGATATCAGCCCCAGCATTTT